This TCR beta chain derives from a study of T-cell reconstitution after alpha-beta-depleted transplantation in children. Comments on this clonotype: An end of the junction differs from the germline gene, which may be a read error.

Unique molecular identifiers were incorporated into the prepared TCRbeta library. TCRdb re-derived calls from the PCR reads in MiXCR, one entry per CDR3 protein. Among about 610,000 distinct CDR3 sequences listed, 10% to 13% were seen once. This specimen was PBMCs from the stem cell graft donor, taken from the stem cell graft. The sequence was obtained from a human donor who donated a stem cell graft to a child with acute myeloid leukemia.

CDR3 sequence: CSALAGGNTDSQYF. The DNA of the CDR3 is TGCAGTGCCTTGGCGGGAGGGAACACAGATTCGCAGTATTTT. This chain links TRBV20-1 with TRBJ2-3; 9 bases map to TRBD2. Germline CDR1 DFQATT, CDR2 SNEGSKA (reference sequence). The CDR3 is 14 amino acids.